This entry features one T cell receptor (beta chain) sequence. Its specificity is not known. UMIs and a universal primer site were added when TCR cDNA was made by 5'RACE template switching. TCRdb analysed the 5' RACE reads with MiXCR anew, one entry per CDR3 protein. The sample contains some 390,000 distinct CDR3 sequences, roughly 20% of which appear only once. The sample belongs to a study of T cells after yellow fever vaccination. General study points: Most primary-vaccination clones recurred post-booster (roughly 96% CD4, 85% to 90% CD8).

Per the germline V gene, CDR1 is SEHNR and CDR2 is FQNEAQ (reference sequence). The CDR3 has 14 amino acids. Trimming stripped 5 bases from V and 3 bases from J, with 14 bases between. This sequence joins TRBV7-9 and TRBJ2-7, with D possibly being TRBD1 (5 bases). The TCR comes from a man younger than 35 who received the YFV17D yellow fever vaccine. This specimen was PBMCs, taken before the yellow fever booster vaccination. The CDR3 nucleotides are TGTGCCAGCAGCAACTCTCTACAGGTCTACGAGCAGTACTTC. Translated, it gives CASSNSLQVYEQYF. Supplemented by reference TRBV7-9 and TRBJ2-7, the full variable domain reads DTGVSQNPRHKITKRGQNVTFRCDPISEHNRLYWYRQTLGQGPEFLTYFQNEAQLEKSRLLSDRFSAERPKGSFSTLEIQRTEQGDSAMYLCASSNSLQVYEQYFGPGTRLTVT.